This TCR beta chain stems from a study of shared clonotypes between healthy human individuals. Study-wide points: Represented diversity, genetic and exposure-history alike, was limited by few donors.

Each unsorted PBMC replicate got 300 ng genomic DNA, tens of thousands of genomes. Methods used by the authors: Junction-only immunoSEQ sequences carried no quality scores, so filtering differed. Clones were sequenced by immunoSEQ multiplex PCR, and TCRdb holds only the in-frame ones, with some missing. V and J calls and clone size are as listed in that table; D and trimming were resolved from the DNA. Found here are roughly 490,000 clones, 76% of them singletons; the top ten hold 13%. Recent acute infections and vaccinations were absent in the healthy HIV-negative adult donors. CDR3 length: 14 amino acids. From germline, CDR1 is SGHVS and CDR2 FQNEAQ. Notes on this clone: The antigen remains undetermined. A junction boundary mismatches the germline segment, possibly from a read error.

Sequencing input: PBMCs. The rearrangement joins TRBV7-8 to TRBJ2-2; D call uncertain. The TCR originated in a woman aged 40 to 50 in good health. Some clones in this sample may be carry-over from other donors' samples. This chain's CDR3 is CASTLVQTTGELFF. DNA for the CDR3: TGTGCCAGCACCTTAGTGCAGACCACCGGGGAGCTGTTTTTT.